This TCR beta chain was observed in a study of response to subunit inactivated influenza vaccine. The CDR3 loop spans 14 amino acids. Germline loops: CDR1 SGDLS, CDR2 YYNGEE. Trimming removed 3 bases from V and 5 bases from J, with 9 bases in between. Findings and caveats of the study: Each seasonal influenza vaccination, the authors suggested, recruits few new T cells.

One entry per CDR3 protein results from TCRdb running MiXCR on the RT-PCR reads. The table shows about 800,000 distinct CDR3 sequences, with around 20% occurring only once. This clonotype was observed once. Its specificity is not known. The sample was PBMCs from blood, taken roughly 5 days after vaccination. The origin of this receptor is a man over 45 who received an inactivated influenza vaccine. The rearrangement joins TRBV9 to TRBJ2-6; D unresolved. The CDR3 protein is CASSDSRRANVLTF. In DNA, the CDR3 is TGTGCCAGCAGCGATTCCAGGAGGGCCAACGTCCTGACTTTC.